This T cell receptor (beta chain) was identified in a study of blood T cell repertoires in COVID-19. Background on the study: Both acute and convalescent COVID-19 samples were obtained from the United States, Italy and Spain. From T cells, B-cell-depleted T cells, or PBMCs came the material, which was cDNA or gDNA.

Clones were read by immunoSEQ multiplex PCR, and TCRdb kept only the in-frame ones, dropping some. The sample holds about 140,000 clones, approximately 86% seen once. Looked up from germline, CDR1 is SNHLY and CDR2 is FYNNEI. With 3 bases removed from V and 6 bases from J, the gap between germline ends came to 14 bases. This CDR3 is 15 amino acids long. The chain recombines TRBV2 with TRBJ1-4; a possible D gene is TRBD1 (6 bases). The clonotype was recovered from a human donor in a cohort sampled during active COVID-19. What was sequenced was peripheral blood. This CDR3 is CASSDPRGAHEKLFF. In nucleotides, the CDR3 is TGTGCCAGCAGTGATCCCCGGGGGGCGCATGAAAAACTGTTTTTT.